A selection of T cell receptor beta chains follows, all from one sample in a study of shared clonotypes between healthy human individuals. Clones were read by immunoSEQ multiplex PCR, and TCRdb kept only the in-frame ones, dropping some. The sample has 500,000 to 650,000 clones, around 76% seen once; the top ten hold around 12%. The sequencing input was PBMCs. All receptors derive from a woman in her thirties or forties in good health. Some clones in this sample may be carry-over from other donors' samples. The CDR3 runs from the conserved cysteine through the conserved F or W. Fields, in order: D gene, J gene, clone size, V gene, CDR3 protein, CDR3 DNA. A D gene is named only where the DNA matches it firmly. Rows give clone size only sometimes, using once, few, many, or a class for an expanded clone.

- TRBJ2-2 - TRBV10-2 CASTTASRWGLFF TGCGCCAGCACTACGGCTTCACGGTGGGGGCTGTTTTTT
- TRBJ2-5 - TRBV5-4 CASSDIQGTKTQYF TGTGCCAGCAGCGACATACAGGGAACAAAGACCCAGTACTTC
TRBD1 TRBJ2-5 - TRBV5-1 CASSLAGTGQETQYF TGCGCCAGCAGCTTGGCTGGGACAGGCCAAGAGACCCAGTACTTC
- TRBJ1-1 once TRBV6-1 CASSALFVGGGTEAFF TGTGCCAGCAGTGCCTTGTTTGTGGGGGGAGGAACTGAAGCTTTCTTT
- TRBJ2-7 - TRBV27 CASSPGQSYEQYF TGTGCCAGCAGTCCCGGACAGTCCTATGAGCAGTACTTC
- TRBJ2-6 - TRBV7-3 CASSFRTSLPEVLTF TGTGCCAGCAGCTTTAGGACATCGCTACCCGAAGTCCTGACTTTC
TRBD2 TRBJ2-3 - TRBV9 CASSVWASGSVGTDTQYF TGTGCCAGCAGCGTATGGGCTAGCGGGAGCGTTGGCACAGATACGCAGTATTTT
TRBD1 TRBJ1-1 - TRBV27 CASSEIRDRQNTEAFF TGTGCCAGCAGCGAGATAAGGGACAGGCAGAACACTGAAGCTTTCTTT
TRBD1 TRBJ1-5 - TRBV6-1 CASSVWGQGGQPQHF TGTGCCAGCAGTGTATGGGGACAGGGCGGCCAGCCCCAGCATTTT
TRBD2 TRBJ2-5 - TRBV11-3 CASSLSAGAETQYF TGTGCCAGCAGCCTATCGGCGGGAGCTGAGACCCAGTACTTC
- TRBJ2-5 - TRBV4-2 CASSQAARETQYF TGTGCCAGCAGTCAAGCGGCAAGGGAGACCCAGTACTTC
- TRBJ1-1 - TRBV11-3 CASSLGIGTEAFF TGTGCCAGCAGCTTGGGTATTGGCACTGAAGCTTTCTTT
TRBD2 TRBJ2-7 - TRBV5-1 CASSPTGTSVQEQYF TGCGCCAGCAGCCCCACCGGGACTAGCGTACAGGAGCAGTACTTC
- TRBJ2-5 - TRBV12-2 CASRLGHLLATWETQYF TGTGCAAGTCGCTTAGGACATTTGCTAGCGACCTGGGAGACCCAGTACTTC
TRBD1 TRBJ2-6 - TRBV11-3 CASSKDRGTGANVLTF TGTGCCAGCAGCAAGGACAGGGGGACTGGGGCCAACGTCCTGACTTTC
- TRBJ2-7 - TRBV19 CASSAQGGVYSYEQYF TGTGCCAGTAGTGCTCAAGGGGGGGTATATTCCTACGAGCAGTACTTC
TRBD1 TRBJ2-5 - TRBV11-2 CASSLVGQGYAKTQYF TGTGCCAGCAGCTTAGTCGGACAGGGGTATGCAAAGACCCAGTACTTC
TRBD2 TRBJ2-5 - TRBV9 CASSVLSGSQETQYF TGTGCCAGCAGCGTCTTAAGCGGGAGCCAAGAGACCCAGTACTTC
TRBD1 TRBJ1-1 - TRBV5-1 CASSSRDRGMNTEAFF TGCGCCAGCAGCAGCCGGGACAGGGGTATGAACACTGAAGCTTTCTTT
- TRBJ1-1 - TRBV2 CASRGRHGIVPGQFIREAFF TGTGCCAGCAGGGGCCGCCATGGGATTGTGCCGGGCCAATTTATCCGTGAAGCTTTCTTT
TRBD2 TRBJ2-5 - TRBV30 CAWTPRGLAGDETQYF TGTGCCTGGACTCCCAGAGGACTAGCGGGAGACGAGACCCAGTACTTC
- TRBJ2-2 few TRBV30 CAWSGRVAGELFF TGTGCCTGGAGTGGTAGGGTTGCCGGGGAGCTGTTTTTT
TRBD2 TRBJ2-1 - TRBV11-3 CASSPRTSGSGDEQFF TGTGCCAGCAGCCCAAGGACTAGCGGGAGTGGGGATGAGCAGTTCTTC
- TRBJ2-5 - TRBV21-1 CASSRHPGQGGKTQYF TGTGCCAGCAGCCGGCACCCGGGACAGGGGGGCAAGACCCAGTACTTC
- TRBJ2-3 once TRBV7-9 CASSFSAASTDTQYF TGTGCCAGCAGCTTTTCCGCGGCTAGCACAGATACGCAGTATTTT
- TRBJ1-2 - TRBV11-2 CASSLAGRRYGYTF TGTGCCAGCAGCTTAGCGGGACGTCGCTATGGCTACACCTTC
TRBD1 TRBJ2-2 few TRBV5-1 CASSLTGGYTGELFF TGCGCCAGCAGCCTGACAGGGGGTTACACCGGGGAGCTGTTTTTT
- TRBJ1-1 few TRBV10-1 CASSEEGDSEAFF TGCGCCAGCAGTGAGGAGGGGGATAGTGAAGCTTTCTTT
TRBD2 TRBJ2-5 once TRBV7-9 CASSLGAQGGETQYF TGTGCCAGCAGCTTAGGGGCTCAGGGAGGGGAGACCCAGTACTTC
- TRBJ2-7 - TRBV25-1 CASSEFYEQYF TGTGCCAGCAGTGAATTTTACGAGCAGTACTTC
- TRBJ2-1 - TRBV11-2 CASSLGFEQFF TGTGCCAGCAGCTTAGGGTTTGAGCAGTTCTTC
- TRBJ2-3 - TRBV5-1 CASSYKDSPAADTQYF TGCGCCAGCAGCTATAAGGACTCTCCGGCCGCAGATACGCAGTATTTT
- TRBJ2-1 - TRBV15 CATSSPGTKGDEQFF TGTGCCACCAGCAGCCCCGGGACCAAGGGGGATGAGCAGTTCTTC
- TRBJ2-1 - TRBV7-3 CASGDRGEQFF TGTGCCAGCGGCGATAGGGGTGAGCAGTTCTTC
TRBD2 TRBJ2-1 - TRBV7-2 CASSLGLAGGLHEQFF TGTGCCAGCAGCTTAGGACTAGCGGGAGGGCTCCATGAGCAGTTCTTC
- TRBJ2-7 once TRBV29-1 CSASQTSYEQYF TGCAGCGCGTCTCAGACTTCCTACGAGCAGTACTTC
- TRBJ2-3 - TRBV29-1 CSAKGGSTDTQYF TGCAGCGCTAAGGGGGGGAGCACAGATACGCAGTATTTT
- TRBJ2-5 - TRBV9 CASSVEISRERKETQYF TGTGCCAGCAGCGTAGAAATTTCACGCGAACGAAAAGAGACCCAGTACTTC
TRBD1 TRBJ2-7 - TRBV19 CASSRGQGDPYEQYF TGTGCCAGTAGTAGGGGACAGGGTGACCCATACGAGCAGTACTTC
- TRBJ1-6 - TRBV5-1 CASSLTGLNSPLHF TGCGCCAGCAGCTTGACAGGGCTGAATTCACCCCTCCACTTT
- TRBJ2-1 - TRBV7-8 CASSFRRDEQFF TGTGCCAGCAGCTTCAGGAGGGATGAGCAGTTCTTC
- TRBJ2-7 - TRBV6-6 CASSLLPWTYEQYF TGTGCCAGCAGTCTACTTCCCTGGACCTACGAGCAGTACTTC
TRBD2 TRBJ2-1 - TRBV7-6 CASSLDGAGVYNEQFF TGTGCCAGCAGCTTAGACGGAGCGGGAGTCTACAATGAGCAGTTCTTC
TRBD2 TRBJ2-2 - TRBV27 CASRQLAGGLTGELFF TGTGCCAGCAGGCAACTAGCGGGAGGGCTCACCGGGGAGCTGTTTTTT
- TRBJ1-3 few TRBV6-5 CASRTDSLGNTIYF TGTGCCAGCAGGACCGACAGCCTCGGAAACACCATATATTTT
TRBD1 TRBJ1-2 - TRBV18 CASSPGQGAFNYGYTF TGTGCCAGCTCACCGGGACAGGGGGCCTTTAACTATGGCTACACCTTC
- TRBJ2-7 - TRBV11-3 CASSRDKTYEQYF TGTGCCAGCAGCCGGGACAAGACCTACGAGCAGTACTTC
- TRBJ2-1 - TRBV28 CASSLVRGAYNEQFF TGTGCCAGCAGTTTAGTAAGGGGGGCCTACAATGAGCAGTTCTTC
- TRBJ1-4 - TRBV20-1 CSAPEDEKLFF TGCAGTGCCCCGGAGGATGAAAAACTGTTTTTT
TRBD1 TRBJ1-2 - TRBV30 CAWERQGYGYTF TGTGCCTGGGAACGACAGGGGTATGGCTACACCTTC
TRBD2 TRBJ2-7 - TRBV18 CASSPPGTSSSYEQYF TGTGCCAGCTCACCTCCCGGGACTAGCAGCTCCTACGAGCAGTACTTC
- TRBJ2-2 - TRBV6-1 CASSEVRGVNTGELFF TGTGCCAGCAGTGAAGTTAGAGGGGTGAACACCGGGGAGCTGTTTTTT
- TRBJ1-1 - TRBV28 CASSPGGTTARTEAFF TGTGCCAGCAGTCCCGGTGGGACAACAGCTAGGACTGAAGCTTTCTTT
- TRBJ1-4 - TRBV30 CAWSRGGRENEKLFF TGTGCCTGGAGTAGGGGAGGACGGGAAAATGAAAAACTGTTTTTT
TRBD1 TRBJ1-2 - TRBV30 CAWSAGGGVYGYTF TGTGCCTGGAGTGCAGGGGGCGGGGTCTATGGCTACACCTTC
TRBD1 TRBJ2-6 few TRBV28 CASRGTGGYAGANVLTF TGTGCCAGCAGGGGGACAGGGGGATATGCGGGGGCCAACGTCCTGACTTTC
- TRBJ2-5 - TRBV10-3 CAISEPLDRSQETQYF TGTGCCATCAGTGAACCCTTGGACAGAAGTCAGGAGACCCAGTACTTC